A single sample is the source of the 12 T cell receptor beta chains below, sequenced in a study of identical twins. TCRdb reprocessed the 5' RACE reads via MiXCR and lists one record per CDR3 protein. This sample carries a few hundred thousand distinct CDR3 sequences, approximately 12% of them seen once, and the ten largest clones take 4% to 5%. The same specimen was also included in a second study, on yellow fever vaccine responses in identical twins.

Sequencing was carried out using memory (CD45RO+) T cells sorted from blood. The receptors derive from a woman between 18 and 30 years old in good health.

This clonotype was counted between two and nine times. This chain links TRBV7-3 with TRBJ1-2; D is ambiguous. Trimming stripped 4 bases from V and 5 bases from J, with 11 bases between. The CDR3 runs to 13 residues. Germline CDR1 is SGHTA and CDR2 is FQGTGA. CDR3 coding DNA: TGTGCCAGCAGCTCCGCCCGAGGGTATGGCTACACCTTC. This sequence encodes CASSSARGYGYTF.

Turning to this clonotype: A junction boundary mismatches the germline segment, possibly from a read error. The genes are TRBV29-1 and TRBJ2-3, with D possibly matching TRBD2 (5 bases). Germline V lookup: CDR1 SQVTM, CDR2 ANQGSEA. This CDR3 contains 12 residues. The CDR3 is CSVSDGTDTQYF. CDR3 nucleotide sequence: TGTAGCGTTTCCGACGGCACAGATACGCAGTATTTT.

This clonotype was recorded at least ten times. V usage is TRBV6-1 and J usage is TRBJ1-4, with 10 bases lining up with TRBD1. The CDR3 is 14 amino acids. The germline CDR1 and CDR2 sequences are MNHNS and SASEGT. J gave up 11 bases and V 8 bases, and 11 bases lay outside the gene matches. CDR3 amino acids: CASGPRDRGGKLFF. CDR3 DNA sequence: TGTGCCAGCGGGCCCCGGGACAGGGGTGGGAAACTGTTTTTT.

This clonotype was seen only a few times. The rearrangement uses TRBV4-3 and TRBJ2-7; D uncertain. Trimming stripped 0 bases from V and 9 bases from J, with 12 bases between. The CDR3 is 13 residues long. The germline V gene encodes CDR1 LGHNA and CDR2 YSLEER. The CDR3 region has the DNA TGCGCCAGCAGCCAAGATCGTGTAACGGTGCAGTACTTC. Amino acid sequence: CASSQDRVTVQYF.

This clonotype was observed a few times. The chain employs TRBV27 and TRBJ2-7; 7 nucleotides match TRBD2. Germline loops: CDR1 MNHEY, CDR2 SMNVEV (reference sequence). This CDR3 region has 13 residues. J gave up 6 bases and V 7 bases, and 9 bases lay outside the gene matches. CDR3: CASTSVGGGEQYF. The CDR3 nucleotides read TGTGCCAGCACCTCAGTGGGGGGGGGCGAGCAGTACTTC.

This clonotype appeared many times. The chain uses TRBV7-2 and TRBJ2-3, with 7 positions matching TRBD2. This CDR3 contains 12 residues. Germline assignment: CDR1 SGHTA and CDR2 FQGNSA. Germline trimming cut 4 bases from V and 6 bases from J; bases unmatched to any gene: 1. The CDR3 loop is CASSWGGDTQYF. DNA for the CDR3: TGTGCCAGCAGCTGGGGAGGGGATACGCAGTATTTT.

This chain links TRBV4-2 with TRBJ2-1; 14 bases are shared with TRBD2. J lost 8 bases, V lost 3 bases, and 6 bases had no gene match. Germline V CDR1 and CDR2: LGHNA, YNFKEQ. This CDR3 is 16 amino acids long. The CDR3 bases are TGTGCCAGCAGCCAGAAGGGGACTAGCGGGGGTGATGAGCAGTTCTTC. Translation: CASSQKGTSGGDEQFF.

The chain has TRBV20-1 and TRBJ2-3; D gene unclear. Germline CDR1 DFQATT, CDR2 SNEGSKA (reference sequence). This CDR3 has 15 residues. Trimming took off 0 bases at V and 1 base at J, with 11 bases between the two ends. Here the CDR3 DNA reads TGCAGTGCTAGAGATCAGCTAGATCGCACAGATACGCAGTATTTT. Its translation is CSARDQLDRTDTQYF.

The rearrangement links TRBV6-2 or TRBV6-3 to TRBJ2-3; D is unclear. Germline V gene lookup returns CDR1 MNHEY and CDR2 SVGEGT. V dropped 7 bases and J dropped 0 bases, with 20 bases sitting between them. This CDR3 is 17 amino acids long. The CDR3, as DNA: TGTGCCAGCAACTACCTCCTGGCGGATTCTAGCACAGATACGCAGTATTTT. As protein: CASNYLLADSSTDTQYF.

V is TRBV7-8 and J is TRBJ2-5; D ambiguous. The V gene's germline CDR1 is SGHVS and CDR2 FQNEAQ. The germline V and J ends were trimmed by 2 bases and 2 bases, with 6 bases remaining between them. The CDR3 loop spans 13 amino acids. CDR3 sequence: CASSLLWQETQYF. The CDR3 DNA reads as TGTGCCAGCAGCTTATTGTGGCAAGAGACCCAGTACTTC.

This chain links TRBV18 with TRBJ2-1, with D tentatively TRBD2 (5 bases). The germline gives CDR1 KGHSH, CDR2 LQKENI. This CDR3 has 16 amino acids. Between the trimmed V and J ends, which lost 2 bases and 6 bases, there was a span of 17 bases. The CDR3, as DNA: TGTGCCAGCTCACCATTCCTAGAGGGTCTAGGCAATGAGCAGTTCTTC. It encodes CASSPFLEGLGNEQFF.

This clonotype has more than one count but fewer than ten. The chain joins TRBV20-1 to TRBJ2-6; the match to TRBD1 covers 8 bases. The CDR3 extends over 15 amino acids. Germline CDR1 is DFQATT and CDR2 is SNEGSKA (reference sequence). After removal of 0 bases from V and 4 bases from J, the junction contained 2 bases not matched to a gene. This chain's CDR3 is CSAREGTGGANVLTF. CDR3 sequence (DNA): TGCAGTGCTAGAGAAGGGACAGGAGGGGCCAACGTCCTGACTTTC.